The 30 T cell receptor beta chains below were found in one sample sequenced in a study of identical twins. TCRdb re-called the 5' RACE reads with MiXCR, one entry per CDR3 protein. The sample has some 1,700,000 distinct CDR3 sequences, less than 35% seen once. The sequenced sample consisted of cord blood. The source is a newborn girl in good health.

This clonotype appeared a few times. V usage is TRBV4-2 and J usage is TRBJ2-7; D gene unclear. V was pared by 4 bases and J by 4 bases, with 11 bases between. There are 13 residues in the CDR3. Germline lookup yields CDR1 LGHNA and CDR2 YNFKEQ. In nucleotides, the CDR3 is TGTGCCAGCAGCCCGCACGCCGGGTACGAGCAGTACTTC. It specifies CASSPHAGYEQYF.

This clonotype occurred a few times. V gene TRBV3-1 combines with J gene TRBJ1-4; TRBD1 matches at 7 bases. The V and J ends lost 3 bases and 8 bases, in that order; junction bases with no gene match: 9. The CDR3 extends over 15 amino acids. Germline loops: CDR1 LGHDT, CDR2 YNNKEL (reference sequence). Here the CDR3 reads CASSQSHRGGEKLFF. The CDR3 DNA reads as TGTGCCAGCAGCCAGTCCCACAGGGGAGGAGAAAAACTGTTTTTT.

In this sample, this clonotype turned up many times. The gene calls are TRBV7-2 and TRBJ2-1; D possibly uses TRBD1 or TRBD2 (5 bases each). This CDR3 is built from 14 residues. Germline V CDR1 and CDR2: SGHTA, FQGNSA. V was trimmed by 6 bases and J by 2 bases, leaving 11 bases between them. CDR3 amino acids: CASSLGDPYNEQFF. CDR3 DNA: TGTGCCAGCAGTTTGGGGGACCCCTACAATGAGCAGTTCTTC.

V and J are TRBV11-1 and TRBJ1-2, with 8 nucleotides matching TRBD1. CDR1 is SGHAT, CDR2 FQDESV, per germline (reference sequence). V lost 3 bases, J lost 7 bases, and 4 bases stayed unmatched. The CDR3 has 13 amino acids. The CDR3 DNA reads as TGTGCCAGCAGCTTTCGGACAGGGTTTGGCTACACCTTC. Translating gives CASSFRTGFGYTF.

In this sample, this clonotype turned up a few times. The chain combines TRBV20-1 with TRBJ2-3; D is perhaps TRBD2 (6 bases). V lost 1 base and J 5 bases, leaving 10 bases between the germline ends. The germline gives CDR1 DFQATT, CDR2 SNEGSKA (reference sequence). CDR3 length equals 13 residues. CDR3 amino acids: CSARAGAVDTQYF. The CDR3 DNA reads TGCAGTGCTAGAGCGGGAGCGGTAGATACGCAGTATTTT.

This chain links TRBV3-1 with TRBJ2-1; possibly TRBD2 for D (6 bases). The CDR3 contains 15 residues. The V end lost 0 bases, the J end lost 6 bases, and 12 bases lay between the germline ends. Germline CDR1 is LGHDT and CDR2 is YNNKEL (reference sequence). CDR3 in DNA: TGTGCCAGCAGCCAAGACCCCGGGACTGGCAATGAGCAGTTCTTC. It is translated as CASSQDPGTGNEQFF.

There are many counts of this clonotype. The chain couples TRBV4-1 to TRBJ2-1; 7 nucleotides align to TRBD2. Germline CDR1 reads MGHRA; CDR2 reads YSYEKL. There are 16 residues in the CDR3. V was clipped by 3 bases and J by 0 bases; unmatched bases: 5. The CDR3 DNA follows: TGCGCCAGCAGCCACTCGACGGGGGGCTCCTACAATGAGCAGTTCTTC. Translated, it gives CASSHSTGGSYNEQFF.

The chain links TRBV28 to TRBJ1-1; D not resolved. The CDR3 consists of 12 residues. Germline V lookup: CDR1 MDHEN, CDR2 SYDVKM. Trimming shortened V by 10 bases and J by 0 bases, and 9 bases separated the two germline ends. As DNA, the CDR3 is TGTGCCACCCTTAACCTGAACACTGAAGCTTTCTTT. As protein: CATLNLNTEAFF.

The J gene is TRBJ2-7, the V gene TRBV20-1, with D perhaps being TRBD1 or TRBD2 (6 bases each). Germline CDR1 reads DFQATT; CDR2 reads SNEGSKA (reference sequence). V was cut by 6 bases and J by 3 bases, with 18 bases left in between. CDR3 length: 14 residues. CDR3 sequence reads: CSAPRGQGFYEQYF. CDR3 DNA sequence: TGCAGTGCCCCCCGGGGGCAAGGATTCTACGAGCAGTACTTC.

The chain joins TRBV5-1 to TRBJ1-1; 8 bases match TRBD1. Trimming removed 4 bases from V and 5 bases from J; junction bases left unmatched: 13. This CDR3 comprises 16 residues. Germline CDR1 SGHRS, CDR2 YFSETQ. In nucleotides, the CDR3 is TGCGCCAGCAGCCCGAACCCGGGCAGGGGGCGTACTGAAGCTTTCTTT. Amino acids: CASSPNPGRGRTEAFF.

The V call is TRBV4-1, the J call TRBJ1-1; 7 positions match TRBD1. There are 15 residues in the CDR3. Germline loops: CDR1 MGHRA, CDR2 YSYEKL. The ends lost 6 bases at V and 5 bases at J; junction bases unmatched: 12. The CDR3 spells CASSRNLQGQTEAFF. The CDR3 DNA follows: TGCGCCAGCAGTCGAAATCTACAGGGGCAAACTGAAGCTTTCTTT.

The chain uses TRBV20-1 and TRBJ2-5; TRBD2 might be the D (6 bases). Looked up from germline, CDR1 is DFQATT and CDR2 is SNEGSKA (reference sequence). This CDR3 comprises 12 residues. Trimming left V 2 bases short and J 6 bases short, with 10 bases between. CDR3 coding DNA: TGCAGTGCTAGATCTAGCGAACAGACCCAGTACTTC. Translated, it gives CSARSSEQTQYF.

This clonotype appeared a few times. V gene TRBV6-1 combines with J gene TRBJ1-2; D possibly corresponds to TRBD1 (5 bases). CDR3 length equals 10 residues. Trimming shortened V by 8 bases and J by 6 bases, and 7 bases separated the two germline ends. CDR1 is MNHNS, CDR2 SASEGT, per germline. In DNA, the CDR3 is TGTGCCAGCGTGGGGGATGGCTACACCTTC. The encoded protein is CASVGDGYTF.

The chain combines TRBV4-1 with TRBJ2-7; 11 nucleotides match TRBD2. V was clipped by 4 bases and J by 5 bases; unmatched bases: 10. Germline V gene lookup returns CDR1 MGHRA and CDR2 YSYEKL. The CDR3 loop spans 16 amino acids. The CDR3 spells CASSPPTSGSAHEQYF. The CDR3 nucleotides read TGCGCCAGCAGCCCACCCACTAGCGGGAGTGCCCACGAGCAGTACTTC.

A few counts support this clonotype. The chain combines TRBV4-2 with TRBJ1-6; 9 bases are a match to TRBD1. The CDR3 length is 15 residues. V lost 2 bases and J lost 10; bases outside the gene matches: 6. CDR1 is LGHNA and CDR2 is YNFKEQ in the germline V gene. The CDR3 region has the DNA TGTGCCAGCAGCCAACCCGGGACAGGGCGATCACCCCTCCACTTT. Amino acids: CASSQPGTGRSPLHF.

This clonotype has a single count. The chain links TRBV6-1 to TRBJ2-3, with no clear D. The CDR3 has 13 residues. Germline CDR1 MNHNS, CDR2 SASEGT. Trimming removed 8 bases at V and 2 bases at J, with 11 bases between. The DNA for the CDR3 is TGTGCCAGCGGTGGACCGGCCACAGATACGCAGTATTTT. This translates into CASGGPATDTQYF.

This clonotype has a count of ten or more. The chain is built from TRBV6-6 and TRBJ1-5, with 8 positions matching TRBD1. CDR3 size: 15 residues. V lost 4 bases, J lost 2 bases, and 4 bases stayed unmatched. Per the germline V gene, CDR1 is MNHNY and CDR2 is SVGAGI (reference sequence). CDR3 in DNA: TGTGCCAGCAGTTCTCAGGGGGCAGGCAATCAGCCCCAGCATTTT. The encoded protein is CASSSQGAGNQPQHF.

The sample holds one count of this clonotype. The genes are TRBV20-1 and TRBJ2-1; 9 nucleotides line up with TRBD2. Trimming removed 0 bases from V and 14 bases from J; junction bases left unmatched: 5. The germline V gene encodes CDR1 DFQATT and CDR2 SNEGSKA (reference sequence). The CDR3 loop spans 12 amino acids. Written as DNA, the CDR3 is TGCAGTGCTAGAGATCCGGCGGGGGGGGAGTTCTTC. It specifies CSARDPAGGEFF.

V is TRBV11-3 and J is TRBJ2-1, with 7 bases aligning to TRBD2. This CDR3 region has 15 residues. Germline V gives CDR1 SGHNT, CDR2 YENEEA. V shed 5 bases and J 5 bases; nucleotides not matched to a gene: 9. CDR3 sequence (DNA): TGTGCCAGCAGCGCGGGAGCAATATCGGACAATGAGCAGTTCTTC. It encodes CASSAGAISDNEQFF.

The table lists this clonotype with a count of one. The rearrangement links TRBV7-9 to TRBJ2-5; a possible D gene is TRBD1 (6 bases). The J call is in doubt because the DNA end fits TRBJ2-4 better. Germline V gene sequence: CDR1 SEHNR, CDR2 FQNEAQ (reference sequence). The CDR3 runs to 18 residues. CDR3 loop: CASSLVGTQGRGKNIQYF. The CDR3 DNA reads as TGTGCCAGCAGCTTAGTAGGGACGCAGGGGAGAGGCAAAAACATTCAGTACTTC.

This clonotype has just a few counts. This chain joins TRBV10-3 and TRBJ2-3; TRBD2 agrees at 11 bases. Germline values: CDR1 ENHRY, CDR2 SYGVKD. J lost 3 bases, V lost 1 base, and 6 bases had no gene match. The CDR3 length is 17 residues. This CDR3 is CAISEWKLAGVTDTQYF. The CDR3 DNA follows: TGTGCCATCAGTGAGTGGAAACTAGCGGGAGTGACAGATACGCAGTATTTT.

Only a few counts were recorded for this clonotype. J is TRBJ2-3 and V is TRBV29-1; either TRBD1 or TRBD2 may supply D (6 bases each). The CDR3 is made up of 13 amino acids. Between the trimmed V and J ends, which lost 4 bases and 0 bases, there was a span of 8 bases. CDR1 and CDR2 from the germline V gene are SQVTM and ANQGSEA. CDR3 nucleotide sequence: TGCAGCGTTGCGGGGGCTAGCACAGATACGCAGTATTTT. It codes for CSVAGASTDTQYF.

This clonotype was seen just once. The chain combines TRBV19 with TRBJ2-1, with 10 bases fitting TRBD2. V shed 5 bases and J 4 bases; nucleotides not matched to a gene: 17. The CDR3 loop spans 19 amino acids. In germline, CDR1 is LNHDA, CDR2 SQIVND (reference sequence). This CDR3 reads CASSAILDRLAGVYNEQFF. The CDR3 DNA follows: TGTGCCAGTAGTGCCATCTTAGACCGTCTAGCGGGGGTATACAATGAGCAGTTCTTC. The complete variable domain, with remaining parts taken from reference TRBV19 and TRBJ2-1, reads DGGITQSPKYLFRKEGQNVTLSCEQNLNHDAMYWYRQDPGQGLRLIYYSQIVNDFQKGDIAEGYSVSREKKESFPLTVTSAQKNPTAFYLCASSAILDRLAGVYNEQFFGPGTRLTVL.

There are a few counts of this clonotype. The chain joins TRBV25-1 to TRBJ2-6; TRBD1 matches at 7 bases. The CDR3 contains 18 residues. V dropped 4 bases and J dropped 4; count of bases not matched to a gene: 13. Germline loops: CDR1 MGHDK, CDR2 SYGVNS. CDR3 in amino acids: CASSALPGQISGANVLTF. CDR3 bases: TGTGCCAGCAGTGCCCTCCCGGGACAGATCTCGGGGGCCAACGTCCTGACTTTC. The full variable domain, completed using reference TRBV25-1 and TRBJ2-6, is EADIYQTPRYLVIGTGKKITLECSQTMGHDKMYWYQQDPGMELHLIHYSYGVNSTEKGDLSSESTVSRIRTEHFPLTLESARPSHTSQYLCASSALPGQISGANVLTFGAGSRLTVL.

This rearrangement joins TRBV14 to TRBJ2-4; TRBD2 agrees at 7 bases. V gave up 3 bases and J gave up 5 bases; unmatched junction bases: 10. Germline loops: CDR1 SGHDN, CDR2 FVKESK. This CDR3 comprises 16 residues. In DNA form, the CDR3 reads TGTGCCAGCAGCCAGGGTGACGGGAGGTGGGAAAACATTCAGTACTTC. This translates into CASSQGDGRWENIQYF. The full variable domain, its missing parts supplied by reference TRBV14 and TRBJ2-4, is EAGVTQFPSHSVIEKGQTVTLRCDPISGHDNLYWYRRVMGKEIKFLLHFVKESKQDESGMPNNRFLAERTGGTYSTLKVQPAELEDSGVYFCASSQGDGRWENIQYFGAGTRLSVL.

The DNA of the CDR3 is TGCAGCGTTGCGGGGGACAGGGGTTGCAATGAGCAGTTCTTC. As protein: CSVAGDRGCNEQFF. The chain carries TRBV29-1 and TRBJ2-1; the match to TRBD1 covers 10 bases. After removal of 4 bases from V and 6 bases from J, the junction contained 6 bases not matched to a gene. The CDR3 consists of 14 residues. Germline V gene lookup returns CDR1 SQVTM and CDR2 ANQGSEA.

The chain carries TRBV7-9 and TRBJ2-3; no clear D gene. CDR1 and CDR2 (germline): SEHNR, FQNEAQ (reference sequence). The V end lost 3 bases, the J end lost 2 bases, and 9 bases lay between the germline ends. The CDR3 sequence is 14 residues long. This CDR3 reads CASSLRRNTDTQYF. The CDR3 bases are TGTGCCAGCAGCTTGAGGCGGAACACAGATACGCAGTATTTT. The variable domain in full, with the rest retrieved from reference TRBV7-9 and TRBJ2-3, is DTGVSQNPRHKITKRGQNVTFRCDPISEHNRLYWYRQTLGQGPEFLTYFQNEAQLEKSRLLSDRFSAERPKGSFSTLEIQRTEQGDSAMYLCASSLRRNTDTQYFGPGTRLTVL.

This clonotype was seen once. The chain uses TRBV7-2 and TRBJ2-5; 7 positions agree with TRBD2. The CDR3 contains 15 residues. V lost 2 bases to trimming and J lost 12 bases; unmatched junction nucleotides: 15. The germline gives CDR1 SGHTA, CDR2 FQGNSA. The CDR3 nucleotides are TGTGCCAGCAGCTTACCTGTCAGCGGGACCTTTACTGAGTACTTC. It is translated as CASSLPVSGTFTEYF.

As concerns this clonotype: The junction differs from germline at one of its ends, possibly a read error. V is TRBV6-1 and J is TRBJ1-5, with D possibly TRBD1 on 5 matching bases. The germline V gene has CDR1 MNHNS and CDR2 SASEGT. This CDR3 has 17 amino acids. CDR3 sequence: CTSSAWARVGSDQPQHF. The CDR3 DNA reads as TGTACCAGCAGTGCGTGGGCCAGGGTAGGCTCGGATCAGCCCCAGCATTTT.

This chain uses TRBV7-2 with TRBJ1-2, with D maybe TRBD1 (6 bases). Germline V CDR1 and CDR2: SGHTA, FQGNSA. This CDR3 contains 15 residues. V lost 3 bases and J 6 bases, leaving 17 bases between the germline ends. CDR3 loop: CASSFGTTRTNGYTF. The CDR3 DNA reads TGTGCCAGCAGCTTCGGGACAACCAGAACCAATGGCTACACCTTC.